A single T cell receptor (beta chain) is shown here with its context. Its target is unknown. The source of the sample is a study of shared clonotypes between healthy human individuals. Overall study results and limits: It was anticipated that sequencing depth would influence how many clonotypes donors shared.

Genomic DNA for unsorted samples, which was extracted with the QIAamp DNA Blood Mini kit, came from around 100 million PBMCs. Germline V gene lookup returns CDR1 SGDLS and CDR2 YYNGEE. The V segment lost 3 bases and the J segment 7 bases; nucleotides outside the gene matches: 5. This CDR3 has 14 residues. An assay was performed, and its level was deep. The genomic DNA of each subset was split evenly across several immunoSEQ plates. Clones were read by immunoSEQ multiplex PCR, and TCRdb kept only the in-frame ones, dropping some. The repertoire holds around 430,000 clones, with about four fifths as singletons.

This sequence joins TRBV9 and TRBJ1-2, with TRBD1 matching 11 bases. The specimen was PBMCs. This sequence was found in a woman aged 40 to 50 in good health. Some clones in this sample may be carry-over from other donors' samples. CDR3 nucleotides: TGTGCCAGCAGCGCCGGACAGGGGGCAGTTGGCTACACCTTC. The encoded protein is CASSAGQGAVGYTF.